Shown below are 21 T cell receptor beta chains from a single sample sequenced in a study of T cells after yellow fever vaccination. Using its own MiXCR run on the 5' RACE reads, TCRdb lists one record per CDR3 protein. The sample records around 610,000 distinct CDR3 sequences, roughly 14% being singletons. The source was PBMCs, collected on the day of the yellow fever booster vaccination. The receptor source for this set is a man aged 25 to 40 who received the YFV17D yellow fever vaccine.

The chain uses TRBV18 and TRBJ1-4; perhaps TRBD1 as D (5 bases). The CDR3 has 14 residues. Trimming stripped 6 bases from V and 13 bases from J, with 21 bases between. In germline, CDR1 is KGHSH, CDR2 LQKENI. CDR3 sequence: CASSRDGTAFRLFF. Here the CDR3 DNA reads TGTGCCAGCTCTCGGGACGGGACTGCTTTTCGACTGTTTTTT. The full variable domain, completed using reference TRBV18 and TRBJ1-4, is NAGVMQNPRHLVRRRGQEARLRCSPMKGHSHVYWYRQLPEEGLKFMVYLQKENIIDESGMPKERFSAEFPKEGPSILRIQQVVRGDSAAYFCASSRDGTAFRLFFGSGTQLSVL.

This sequence joins TRBV4-3 and TRBJ2-7; 9 nucleotides agree with TRBD1. CDR1 is LGHNA, CDR2 YSLEER, per germline. The CDR3 runs to 16 residues. V lost 4 bases, J lost 4 bases, and 11 bases stayed unmatched. This CDR3 reads CASSRQPGQGGYEQYF. CDR3 coding DNA: TGCGCCAGCAGCCGACAACCGGGACAGGGAGGGTACGAGCAGTACTTC.

The chain employs TRBV10-3 and TRBJ2-2; D is unresolved. V was trimmed by 10 bases and J by 2 bases, leaving 11 bases between them. Germline lookup yields CDR1 ENHRY and CDR2 SYGVKD. This CDR3 is built from 13 residues. The CDR3 nucleotides are TGTGCCACCCGACTGACCAACACCGGGGAGCTGTTTTTT. Its translation: CATRLTNTGELFF.

As for this clonotype: A junction end diverges from the germline sequence, so it may reflect a read error. This chain connects TRBV20-1 to TRBJ2-1; TRBD2 agrees at 14 bases. The CDR3 length is 16 residues. Germline-derived CDR1 and CDR2 are DFQATT and SNEGSKA (reference sequence). The CDR3 region is CCARQGLAGVRVEQFF. CDR3 nucleotide sequence: TGCTGTGCTAGACAGGGACTAGCGGGAGTCAGGGTTGAGCAGTTCTTC.

The rearrangement links TRBV6-2 or TRBV6-3 to TRBJ2-3, with 8 positions matching TRBD2. After removal of 0 bases from V and 4 bases from J, the junction contained 6 bases not matched to a gene. The CDR3 consists of 16 residues. The germline V gene encodes CDR1 MNHEY and CDR2 SVGEGT. CDR3 protein: CASSYSGGRRPDTQYF. The CDR3 DNA follows: TGTGCCAGCAGTTACTCCGGCGGGAGGCGCCCAGATACGCAGTATTTT.

Only a few counts were recorded for this clonotype. This chain links TRBV6-5 with TRBJ2-2; D is uncertain. V was clipped by 6 bases and J by 6 bases, with 8 bases between them. CDR1 and CDR2 from the germline V gene are MNHEY and SVGAGI. The CDR3 length is 12 residues. The CDR3 DNA follows: TGTGCCAGCAGATCTGGTGCCGGGGAGCTGTTTTTT. It yields the protein CASRSGAGELFF.

The chain recombines TRBV6-2 or TRBV6-3 with TRBJ2-1; D gene ambiguous. V was trimmed by 6 bases and J by 2 bases, leaving 5 bases between them. CDR1 is MNHEY, CDR2 SVGEGT, per germline. CDR3 length: 12 amino acids. The CDR3 sequence: CASRPTYNEQFF. The CDR3 DNA reads TGTGCCAGCAGACCCACCTACAATGAGCAGTTCTTC.

The chain recombines TRBV11-2 with TRBJ2-3; 7 nucleotides line up with TRBD2. Germline-derived CDR1 and CDR2 are SGHAT and FQNNGV. This CDR3 contains 17 residues. J was trimmed by 2 bases and V by 2 bases; bases with no gene match: 10. CDR3 sequence (DNA): TGTGCCAGCAGCTTACGAAGGAGAGCGGGGAACACAGATACGCAGTATTTT. Translation gives CASSLRRRAGNTDTQYF.

In DNA, the CDR3 is TGTGCCAGCAGTCGAGACAGGGCTCACTATGGCTACACCTTC. Residues: CASSRDRAHYGYTF. V gene TRBV27 combines with J gene TRBJ1-2, with 7 bases fitting TRBD1. From germline, CDR1 is MNHEY and CDR2 SMNVEV (reference sequence). Trimming removed 5 bases from V and 3 bases from J; junction bases left unmatched: 6. CDR3 length equals 14 residues.

This chain connects TRBV5-1 to TRBJ2-7; 10 bases map to TRBD1. The CDR3 extends over 15 amino acids. With V trimmed by 4 bases and J by 4 bases, 8 bases remained unmatched. The V gene's germline CDR1 is SGHRS and CDR2 YFSETQ. CDR3 nucleotides: TGCGCCAGCAGCAGAGGACAGGGGGTTGAGTACGAGCAGTACTTC. This codes for CASSRGQGVEYEQYF.

This rearrangement joins TRBV5-8 to TRBJ2-5, with D uncertain. The CDR3 has 16 residues. The V end lost 1 base, the J end lost 2 bases, and 15 bases lay between the germline ends. Germline loops: CDR1 SGHTS, CDR2 YDEGEE. CDR3 region: CASSLPSRAGQETQYF. CDR3 nucleotide sequence: TGTGCCAGCAGCTTGCCAAGTCGGGCAGGACAAGAGACCCAGTACTTC.

This clonotype has ten or more counts. V and J are TRBV20-1 and TRBJ2-1; D unclear. Trimming cost V 1 base and J 14 bases, with 18 bases left between them. The germline gives CDR1 DFQATT, CDR2 SNEGSKA (reference sequence). The CDR3 runs to 13 residues. CDR3 coding DNA: TGCAGTGCTAGAGTAGTCCGGACGGCCGCGGAGTTCTTC. It specifies CSARVVRTAAEFF.

This clonotype was recorded a few times. This chain connects TRBV29-1 to TRBJ2-3, with D perhaps matching TRBD2 (6 bases). CDR3 length equals 15 residues. Germline V CDR1 and CDR2: SQVTM, ANQGSEA. Trimming pared 3 bases from V and 4 bases from J, leaving 17 bases between. CDR3 region: CSVEGSGGYSDTQYF. The CDR3 coding sequence is TGCAGCGTTGAGGGTAGCGGAGGATACTCAGATACGCAGTATTTT.

The rearrangement uses TRBV7-9 and TRBJ2-3; D might be TRBD1 (5 bases). Germline CDR1 is SEHNR and CDR2 is FQNEAQ (reference sequence). The CDR3 extends over 14 amino acids. The V gene lost 4 bases and the J gene lost 4 bases, with 12 bases spanning the gap. DNA of the CDR3: TGTGCCAGCAGCTCAGGACAAGCCGCAGATACGCAGTATTTT. It is translated as CASSSGQAADTQYF.

This clonotype has just a few counts. The chain uses TRBV3-1 and TRBJ2-7; possible D gene TRBD1, 6 bases. The germline CDR1 and CDR2 sequences are LGHDT and YNNKEL (reference sequence). Trimming took 1 base from V and 9 from J, leaving 7 bases between them. This CDR3 spans 11 amino acids. CDR3 loop: CASSQADRQYF. DNA for the CDR3: TGTGCCAGCAGCCAAGCGGACAGGCAGTACTTC.

This clonotype occurred many times. J is TRBJ2-2 and V is TRBV10-3; TRBD2 aligns across 10 bases. J gave up 4 bases and V 3 bases, and 5 bases lay outside the gene matches. Germline values: CDR1 ENHRY, CDR2 SYGVKD. The CDR3 consists of 16 residues. Here the CDR3 reads CAISELASGSTGELFF. The CDR3 DNA sequence: TGTGCCATCAGTGAATTGGCTAGCGGGAGCACCGGGGAGCTGTTTTTT.

Only a few counts were recorded for this clonotype. The chain joins TRBV27 to TRBJ1-1; 11 nucleotides match TRBD1. CDR1 is MNHEY, CDR2 SMNVEV, per germline (reference sequence). V shed 7 bases and J 4 bases; nucleotides not matched to a gene: 2. This CDR3 spans 13 amino acids. The chain's CDR3 is CASTGTGGTEAFF. CDR3 nucleotide sequence: TGTGCCAGCACCGGGACAGGGGGCACTGAAGCTTTCTTT.

This clonotype has a count of ten or more. The chain couples TRBV7-7 to TRBJ2-1, with 8 bases that match TRBD1. Per germline, CDR1 SSHAT and CDR2 FNYEAQ (reference sequence). With 5 bases clipped from V and 6 bases from J, the junction kept 6 bases outside the gene matches. The CDR3 sequence is 14 residues long. CDR3 DNA sequence: TGTGCCAGCAGCCTCACAGGGGGGAGCAATGAGCAGTTCTTC. Amino acids: CASSLTGGSNEQFF.

The chain employs TRBV7-6 and TRBJ2-1; D gene uncertain. The V gene's germline CDR1 is SGHVS and CDR2 FNYEAQ. Trimming removed 1 base from V and 7 bases from J, with 11 bases in between. This CDR3 spans 14 amino acids. The CDR3 sequence: CASSLEAVLNEQFF. CDR3 coding DNA: TGTGCCAGCAGCTTAGAGGCGGTCCTTAATGAGCAGTTCTTC.

There are a few counts of this clonotype. The V and J genes are TRBV19 and TRBJ2-1; D call uncertain. The CDR3 runs to 13 residues. V was clipped by 3 bases and J by 4 bases, with 7 bases between them. From germline, CDR1 is LNHDA and CDR2 SQIVND (reference sequence). This CDR3 is CASSITRYNEQFF. The CDR3 DNA reads TGTGCCAGTAGTATTACCAGATACAATGAGCAGTTCTTC. Full variable domain (remainder filled in from reference TRBV19 and TRBJ2-1): DGGITQSPKYLFRKEGQNVTLSCEQNLNHDAMYWYRQDPGQGLRLIYYSQIVNDFQKGDIAEGYSVSREKKESFPLTVTSAQKNPTAFYLCASSITRYNEQFFGPGTRLTVL.

The chain is built from TRBV7-2 and TRBJ2-7, with 7 nucleotides matching TRBD1. The germline V gene encodes CDR1 SGHTA and CDR2 FQGNSA. The V gene end was trimmed by 5 bases and the J gene end by 7 bases; junction bases not matched to a gene: 14. The length of the CDR3 is 15 residues. The CDR3 DNA sequence: TGTGCCAGCAGCCCCGCAGGGGGAGTGTACCTGGAGCAGTACTTC. Residues: CASSPAGGVYLEQYF.